This paragraph covers one TCR beta chain sequence. This sample stems from a study of blood T cell repertoires in COVID-19. In the study overall: Some COVID-19 samples were acute and others convalescent; all came from the United States, Italy and Spain. PBMCs, B-cell-depleted T cells, or T cells provided the cDNA or gDNA that made up the material.

Per the study methods: Counts of nucleated cells, estimated from reference gene primer amplification, were obtained. Assay used: immunoSEQ multiplex PCR; TCRdb lists only in-frame clones, some missing. Clone size and the V and J calls come from that table; the DNA yielded D and trimming. The sample has roughly 190,000 clones, less than 90% seen once. The trim removed 1 base at V and 0 bases at J, leaving 4 bases unmatched. CDR1 SGDLS and CDR2 YYNGEE come from the germline V gene. The CDR3 totals 16 residues. Material: peripheral blood. The chain couples TRBV9 to TRBJ2-3, with TRBD2 matching over 8 bases. This receptor was taken from a woman between 40 and 55 years old with acute or convalescent COVID-19. The chain's CDR3 is CASSVPAGVSTDTQYF. The CDR3 DNA follows: TGTGCCAGCAGCGTACCAGCGGGGGTTAGCACAGATACGCAGTATTTT. Drawing the rest from reference TRBV9 and TRBJ2-3, the complete variable domain is DSGVTQTPKHLITATGQRVTLRCSPRSGDLSVYWYQQSLDQGLQFLIQYYNGEERAKGNILERFSAQQFPDLHSELNLSSLELGDSALYFCASSVPAGVSTDTQYFGPGTRLTVL.